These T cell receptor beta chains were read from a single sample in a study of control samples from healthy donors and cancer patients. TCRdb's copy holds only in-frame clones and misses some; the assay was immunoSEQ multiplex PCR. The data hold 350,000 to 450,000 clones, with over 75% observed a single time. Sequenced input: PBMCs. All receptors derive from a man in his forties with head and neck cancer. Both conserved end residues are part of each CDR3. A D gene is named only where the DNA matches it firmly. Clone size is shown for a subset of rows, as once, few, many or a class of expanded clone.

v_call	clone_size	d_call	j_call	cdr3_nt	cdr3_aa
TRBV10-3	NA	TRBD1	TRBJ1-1	TGTGCCATCAGTGAGTCGACTCCTGGACAGGGAGCCAACACTGAAGCTTTCTTT	CAISESTPGQGANTEAFF
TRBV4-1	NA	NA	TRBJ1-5	TGCGCCAGCAGCCAAGTTCCGGGTCCCCAGCATTTT	CASSQVPGPQHF
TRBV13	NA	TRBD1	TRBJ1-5	TGTGCCAGCAGCCGGACAGGGAATCAGCCCCAGCATTTT	CASSRTGNQPQHF
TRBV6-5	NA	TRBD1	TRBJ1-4	TGTGCCAGCAGTTACTCTCCGGACAGGGGGCAAAAACTGTTTTTT	CASSYSPDRGQKLFF
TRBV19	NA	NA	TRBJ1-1	TGTGCCACCAGACCCCGAGGACCTGAAGCTTTCTTT	CATRPRGPEAFF
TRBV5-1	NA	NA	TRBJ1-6	TGCGCCAGCAGTCCTGGTTCAGCTCTCCCCAAGGGTAATTCACCCCTCCACTTT	CASSPGSALPKGNSPLHF
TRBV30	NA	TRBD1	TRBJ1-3	TGTGCCTGGAGTACGAGGACAGGGTTCTCTGGAAACACCATATATTTT	CAWSTRTGFSGNTIYF
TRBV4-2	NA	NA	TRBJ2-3	TGTGCCAGCAGCCTCACGGGACGGCTCGATACGCAGTATTTT	CASSLTGRLDTQYF
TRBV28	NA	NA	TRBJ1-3	TGTGCCAGCAGTTTAGGGGTCCTCTCTGGAAACACCATATATTTT	CASSLGVLSGNTIYF
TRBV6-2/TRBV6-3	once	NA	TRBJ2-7	TGTGCCAGCAGTTACGGAGGGATCGGCGCCTCCTACGAGCAGTACTTC	CASSYGGIGASYEQYF
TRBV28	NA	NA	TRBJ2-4	TGTGCCAGCAGTTCAGGGCCCAAAAACATTCAGTACTTC	CASSSGPKNIQYF
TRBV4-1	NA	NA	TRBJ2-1	TGCGCCAGCAGCATGGGTACCTCCTACAATGAGCAGTTCTTC	CASSMGTSYNEQFF
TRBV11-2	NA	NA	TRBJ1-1	TGTGCCAGCAGCTTCGGATTTATTGAAGCTTTCTTT	CASSFGFIEAFF
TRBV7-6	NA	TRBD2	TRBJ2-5	TGTGCCAGCGACCCGGGACTAGCGGGAGAGGGGACCCAGTACTTC	CASDPGLAGEGTQYF
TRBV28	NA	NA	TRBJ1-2	TGTGCCAGCAGTTGGGGGGATGGCTACACCTTC	CASSWGDGYTF